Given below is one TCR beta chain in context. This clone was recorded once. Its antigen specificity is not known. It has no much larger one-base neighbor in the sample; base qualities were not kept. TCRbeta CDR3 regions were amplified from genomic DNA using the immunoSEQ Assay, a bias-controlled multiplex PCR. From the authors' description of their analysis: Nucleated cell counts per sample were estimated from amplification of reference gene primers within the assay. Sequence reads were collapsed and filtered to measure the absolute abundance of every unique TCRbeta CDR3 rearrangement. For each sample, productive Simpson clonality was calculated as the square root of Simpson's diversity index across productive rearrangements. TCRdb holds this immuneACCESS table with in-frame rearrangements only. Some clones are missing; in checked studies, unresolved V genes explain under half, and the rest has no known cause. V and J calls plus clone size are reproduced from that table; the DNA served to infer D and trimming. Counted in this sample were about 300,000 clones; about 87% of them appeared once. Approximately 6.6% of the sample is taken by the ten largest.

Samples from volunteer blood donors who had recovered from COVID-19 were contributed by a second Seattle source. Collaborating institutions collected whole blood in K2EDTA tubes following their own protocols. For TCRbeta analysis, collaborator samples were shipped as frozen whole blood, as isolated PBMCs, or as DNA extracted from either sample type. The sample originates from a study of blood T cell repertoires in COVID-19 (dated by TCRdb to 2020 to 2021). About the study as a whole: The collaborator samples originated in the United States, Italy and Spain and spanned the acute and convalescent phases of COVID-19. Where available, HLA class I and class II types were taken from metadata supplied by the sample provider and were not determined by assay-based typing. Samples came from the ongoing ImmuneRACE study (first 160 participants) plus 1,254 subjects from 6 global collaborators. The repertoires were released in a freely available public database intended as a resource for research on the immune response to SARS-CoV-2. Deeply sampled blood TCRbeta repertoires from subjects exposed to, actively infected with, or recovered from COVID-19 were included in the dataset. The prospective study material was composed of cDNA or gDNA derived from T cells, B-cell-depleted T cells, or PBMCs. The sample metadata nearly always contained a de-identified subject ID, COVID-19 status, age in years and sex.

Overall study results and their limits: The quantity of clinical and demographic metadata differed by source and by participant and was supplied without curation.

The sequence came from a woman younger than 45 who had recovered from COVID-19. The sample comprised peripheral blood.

The nucleotide sequence is given as TGTGCCAGCAGAACAGGGACGGTTCACCAAGAGACCCAGTACTTC. Its protein reads: CASRTGTVHQETQYF. The rearrangement combines TRBV27 with TRBJ2-5; matching of 6 bases hints at TRBD1 as the D gene. Trimming costs V 6 bases and J 0 bases, and their ends lie 14 bases apart. The germline V gene (reference sequence) specifies MNHEY as CDR1 and SMNVEV as CDR2. CDR3 length: 15 amino acids, cysteine to phenylalanine. Of all the DNA, just the CDR3 is kept, 45 bases in frame from base 1.